These 16 T cell receptor beta chains originate from one sample sequenced in a study of T cells in localized non-small cell lung cancer. Profiled with immunoSEQ multiplex PCR; TCRdb holds only in-frame clones, not every one. The table has about 52,000 clones, around 87% seen once. Sequences were derived from PBMCs, sampled before any cancer treatment. These receptors were obtained from a female donor with stage II lung adenocarcinoma.

V is TRBV13 and J is TRBJ2-7; TRBD2 is a possible D gene (5 bases). Germline CDR1 and CDR2: PRHDT and FYEKMQ (reference sequence). With 1 base removed from V and 2 bases from J, the gap between germline ends came to 9 bases. This CDR3 contains 14 residues. CDR3 sequence (DNA): TGTGCCAGCAGCTTAGACACGCGGGCCTACGAGCAGTACTTC. Amino acid sequence: CASSLDTRAYEQYF.

This rearrangement joins TRBV6-1 to TRBJ1-1, with D possibly TRBD1 on 5 matching bases. The CDR3 contains 13 residues. Germline CDR1 MNHNS, CDR2 SASEGT. Trimming took off 3 bases at V and 4 bases at J, with 9 bases between the two ends. CDR3 nucleotide sequence: TGTGCCAGCAGTGAGTTGGGGGGCACTGAAGCTTTCTTT. The encoded protein is CASSELGGTEAFF.

The chain's CDR3 is CASSKGGVPEAFF. The DNA for the CDR3 is TGTGCCAGCAGCAAAGGGGGGGTACCTGAAGCTTTCTTT. The chain couples TRBV21-1 to TRBJ1-1. TRBV21-1 is labeled a pseudogene. This CDR3 comprises 13 residues.

This clone was picked up one time. The CDR3 nucleotides are TGTGCCAGCAACGTGAGAAGGAATGAAAAACTGTTTTTT. Protein product: CASNVRRNEKLFF. The gene calls are TRBV2 and TRBJ1-4; no reliable D call. Germline CDR1 reads SNHLY; CDR2 reads FYNNEI. The CDR3 spans 13 residues. V was clipped by 7 bases and J by 5 bases, with 11 bases between them.

The chain couples TRBV5-1 to TRBJ2-7; D is perhaps TRBD1 (5 bases). Germline-derived CDR1 and CDR2 are SGHRS and YFSETQ. Between the trimmed V and J ends, which lost 0 bases and 7 bases, there was a span of 11 bases. This CDR3 has 13 residues. CDR3 protein: CASSLGQRVEQYF. CDR3 DNA sequence: TGCGCCAGCAGCTTGGGACAGCGCGTGGAGCAGTACTTC.

This chain connects TRBV4-1 to TRBJ2-3, with a possible D match to TRBD2 (7 bases). The CDR3 spans 16 residues. Per germline, CDR1 MGHRA and CDR2 YSYEKL. V lost 5 bases and J 2 bases, leaving 17 bases between the germline ends. CDR3 residues: CASSRRGGGDTDTQYF. Here the CDR3 DNA reads TGCGCCAGCAGCAGAAGGGGCGGGGGCGACACAGATACGCAGTATTTT.

The chain uses TRBV15 and TRBJ1-5; D may be TRBD1 (5 bases). Germline CDR1 LNHNV, CDR2 YYDKDF (reference sequence). V lost 7 bases to trimming and J lost 4 bases, with 14 bases between them. The CDR3 contains 14 residues. CDR3 sequence: CATNPSGRNQPQHF. CDR3 nucleotide sequence: TGTGCCACCAACCCGTCGGGGCGGAATCAGCCCCAGCATTTT.

The gene calls are TRBV5-6 and TRBJ1-1, with D unclear. The length of the CDR3 is 15 residues. Looked up from germline, CDR1 is SGHDT and CDR2 is YYEEEE. The germline V and J ends were trimmed by 4 bases and 2 bases, with 15 bases remaining between them. CDR3 sequence reads: CASSLPHKANTEAFF. For the CDR3, the DNA is TGTGCCAGCAGCCTGCCCCATAAAGCAAACACTGAAGCTTTCTTT.

The sample holds one count of this clone. The chain employs TRBV10-1 and TRBJ1-1; D not certain. CDR1 is WNHNN, CDR2 SYGVQD, per germline (reference sequence). The germline V and J ends were trimmed by 6 bases and 4 bases, with 18 bases remaining between them. The CDR3 sequence is 15 residues long. CDR3 bases: TGCGCCAGCAGCGGGGATGCAGGCGGAGTCACTGAAGCTTTCTTT. As protein: CASSGDAGGVTEAFF.

The rearrangement joins TRBV2 to TRBJ1-6; 7 positions agree with TRBD1. The CDR3 runs 13 residues. Germline V gene sequence: CDR1 SNHLY, CDR2 FYNNEI. V lost 7 bases to trimming and J lost 10 bases; unmatched junction nucleotides: 7. The DNA for the CDR3 is TGTGCCAGCAATACAGGGGAGTGGTCACCCCTCCACTTT. This codes for CASNTGEWSPLHF. Variable domain in full (rest from reference TRBV2 and TRBJ1-6): EPEVTQTPSHQVTQMGQEVILRCVPISNHLYFYWYRQILGQKVEFLVSFYNNEISEKSEIFDDQFSVERPDGSNFTLKIRSTKLEDSAMYFCASNTGEWSPLHFGNGTRLTVT.

The chain recombines TRBV30 with TRBJ2-3, with 9 bases fitting TRBD2. This CDR3 contains 15 residues. V shed 1 base and J 4 bases; nucleotides not matched to a gene: 6. Germline-derived CDR1 and CDR2 are GTSNPN and SVGIG (reference sequence). For the CDR3, the DNA is TGTGCCTGGAGTGAAGCGCGGGGGGGCCCAGATACGCAGTATTTT. Its protein product is CAWSEARGGPDTQYF.

This chain connects TRBV30 to TRBJ1-1; D gene ambiguous. Germline V CDR1 and CDR2: GTSNPN, SVGIG (reference sequence). This CDR3 spans 14 amino acids. V shed 3 bases and J shed 6 bases, with 17 bases lying between them. In DNA, the CDR3 is TGTGCCTGGAGCACCTCCGGAAGAGTCGCTGAAGCTTTCTTT. Amino acid sequence: CAWSTSGRVAEAFF.

V gene TRBV19 combines with J gene TRBJ2-7; 8 bases match TRBD1. The CDR3 consists of 13 residues. V shed 6 bases and J 4 bases; nucleotides not matched to a gene: 5. From germline, CDR1 is LNHDA and CDR2 SQIVND (reference sequence). The chain's CDR3 is CASSSRTGYEQYF. The CDR3 DNA reads TGTGCCAGTAGCTCAAGGACAGGGTACGAGCAGTACTTC.

J is TRBJ1-6 and V is TRBV2; D gene ambiguous. Germline V gene lookup returns CDR1 SNHLY and CDR2 FYNNEI. The CDR3 is 13 residues long. V gave up 10 bases and J gave up 5 bases, with 12 bases separating them. The CDR3 sequence is CATAGTHNSPLHF. CDR3 coding DNA: TGTGCCACAGCGGGAACACATAATTCACCCCTCCACTTT.

This chain connects TRBV6-5 to TRBJ1-2, with D possibly matching TRBD1 (5 bases). The CDR3 has 13 amino acids. Trimming shortened V by 6 bases and J by 8 bases, and 16 bases separated the two germline ends. Germline V lookup: CDR1 MNHEY, CDR2 SVGAGI. CDR3 protein: CASRSGGVDGYTF. CDR3 in DNA: TGTGCCAGCAGATCTGGAGGGGTAGACGGCTACACCTTC.

In its sample, this clone was seen a few times. The V gene is TRBV7-9, the J gene TRBJ1-2; TRBD1 matches 8 bases. This CDR3 contains 15 residues. V lost 4 bases, J lost 2 bases, and 6 bases stayed unmatched. CDR1 is SEHNR, CDR2 FQNEAQ, per germline (reference sequence). The CDR3 reads CASSSSRGQNYGYTF. CDR3 in DNA: TGTGCCAGCAGCTCATCCAGGGGGCAGAACTATGGCTACACCTTC.